The present T cell receptor (beta chain) was sequenced within a study of a mutant IDH1 vaccine in newly diagnosed glioma. Study background: Standard pretreatment was either radiotherapy, temozolomide, or, for most, radiochemotherapy with temozolomide.

The method was immunoSEQ multiplex PCR; TCRdb's version includes in-frame clones alone and lacks a portion of them. Here the sample spans 55,000 to 65,000 clones, around four fifths being singletons. The time point: week 35, safety follow-up. The content of each vaccine dose was 300 ug of mutant IDH1 20-mer peptide, and topical imiquimod accompanied it. A note on this clone: What it binds is unknown.

General study findings and limits: Vaccine-induced responses were seen in 85% to 95% of patients, spanning several MHC alleles.

This CDR3 is built from 13 residues. V lost 6 bases, J lost 4 bases, and 12 bases lay in between. CDR1 is SNHLY and CDR2 is FYNNEI in the germline V gene. This specimen was PBMCs, taken from a glioma patient whose treatment included an IDH1 peptide vaccine. This chain joins TRBV2 and TRBJ1-2; tentatively, D is TRBD1 (6 bases). The sequence was collected from a man between 25 and 39 years old with glioma. CDR3 nucleotide sequence: TGTGCCAGCAGCGATGACAGGACCTATGGCTACACCTTC. This encodes CASSDDRTYGYTF.